The clone carrying this T cell receptor (beta chain) was found many times. Samples came from axillary lymph nodes draining the breast cancer. The data belong to a study of breast tumors, draining lymph nodes, adjacent tissues. The CDR3 is made up of 14 amino acids. V was clipped by 5 bases and J by 7 bases, with 14 bases between them. Germline values: CDR1 SGHTA, CDR2 FQGTGA. In TCRdb, the multiplex PCR reads were re-called with MiXCR into one record per CDR3 protein. The table lists approximately 100,000 distinct CDR3 sequences, around 30% of them singletons. The source is a female donor with breast cancer. Some clones in this sample may be carry-over from other donors' samples. The rearrangement links TRBV7-3 to TRBJ2-2; D may correspond to TRBD1 or TRBD2 (6 bases each). The sequenced sample consisted of axillary lymph node tissue. CDR3 DNA sequence: TGTGCCAGCAGCCCGCAAGGGGGAGGCGGGGAGCTGTTTTTT. Encoded protein: CASSPQGGGGELFF. The full variable domain, with the rest looked up from reference TRBV7-3 and TRBJ2-2, is GAGVSQTPSNKVTEKGKYVELRCDPISGHTALYWYRQSLGQGPEFLIYFQGTGAADDSGLPNDRFFAVRPEGSVSTLKIQRTERGDSAVYLCASSPQGGGGELFFGEGSRLTVL.